Here is one TCR beta chain with its context. The data stem from a study of blood T cell repertoires in COVID-19. Original handling: Amplifying reference gene primers gave estimates of nucleated cell counts. Sequencing was performed with immunoSEQ multiplex PCR; in TCRdb, only in-frame clones are kept and a portion is missing. The V and J calls and clone size come from that table; D and trimming were worked out from the DNA. The sample contains 150,000 to 180,000 clones, approximately 85% of which appear only once. The TCR was taken from a man in his sixties with COVID-19, enrolled during active disease. Sequencing was carried out using peripheral blood.

CDR3 residues: CASSRTRRREQFF. The CDR3 region has the DNA TGTGCCAGCAGTCGGACTCGGAGGCGGGAGCAGTTCTTC. The J gene is TRBJ2-1, the V gene TRBV27, with a weak D call TRBD2 (5 bases). Trimming took 5 bases from V and 10 from J, leaving 15 bases between them. Germline V gene data show CDR1 as MNHEY and CDR2 as SMNVEV (reference sequence). The CDR3 runs 13 residues.